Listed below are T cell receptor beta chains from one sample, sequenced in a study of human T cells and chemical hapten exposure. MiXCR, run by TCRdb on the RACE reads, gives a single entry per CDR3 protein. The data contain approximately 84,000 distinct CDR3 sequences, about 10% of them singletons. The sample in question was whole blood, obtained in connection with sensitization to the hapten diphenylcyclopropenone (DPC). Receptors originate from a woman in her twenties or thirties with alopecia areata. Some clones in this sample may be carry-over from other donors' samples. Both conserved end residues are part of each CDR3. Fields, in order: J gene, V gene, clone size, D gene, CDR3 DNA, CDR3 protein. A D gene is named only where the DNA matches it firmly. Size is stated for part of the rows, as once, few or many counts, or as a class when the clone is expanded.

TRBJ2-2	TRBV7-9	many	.	TGTGCCATCACCCCCCGGAGGGGAACCGGGGAGCTGTTTTTT	CAITPRRGTGELFF
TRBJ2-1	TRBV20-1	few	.	TGCAGTGCTAGAGGTGAGGCCCGCAATGAGCAGTTCTTC	CSARGEARNEQFF
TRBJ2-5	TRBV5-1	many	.	TGCGCCAGCACAGGAGACAGGCAAGAGACCCAGTACTTC	CASTGDRQETQYF
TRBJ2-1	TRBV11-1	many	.	TGTGCCAGCAGCGAGAGGGGTAGCGAGGGGTACAATGAGCAGTTCTTC	CASSERGSEGYNEQFF
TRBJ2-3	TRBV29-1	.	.	TGCAGCGTTGGAGGGTCCGCCGGATCCACAGATACGCAGTATTTT	CSVGGSAGSTDTQYF
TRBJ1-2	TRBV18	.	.	TGTGCCAGCTCATCCCCCCCAGAGGGCAGTGTCTACACCTTC	CASSSPPEGSVYTF
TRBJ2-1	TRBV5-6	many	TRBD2	TGTGCCAGCAGCCGACTAGCGGGAGGGCTGAGCTCCTACAATGAGCAGTTCTTC	CASSRLAGGLSSYNEQFF
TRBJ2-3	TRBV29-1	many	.	TGCAGCGTTGATTTGATGGTTGGCGCGGGAAATACGCAGTATTTT	CSVDLMVGAGNTQYF
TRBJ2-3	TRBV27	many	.	TGTGCCAGCAGCTTGAATTCCCGGGGCAGCGGGCCAGATACGCAGTATTTT	CASSLNSRGSGPDTQYF
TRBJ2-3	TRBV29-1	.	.	TGCAGCGTTCTCCTCAGGGGATGGGCAGATACGCAGTATTTT	CSVLLRGWADTQYF
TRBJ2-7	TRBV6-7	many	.	TGTGCCAGCAGGAGTCCCGGGACACCAGAACGGTACGAGCAGTACTTC	CASRSPGTPERYEQYF
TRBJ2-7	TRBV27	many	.	TGTGCCAGCAGTGCGACGTTCGGAAATTACGAGCAGTACTTC	CASSATFGNYEQYF
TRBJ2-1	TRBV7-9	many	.	TGTGCCAGCAGCTTACCGGACGCCGGCTATTACAATGAGCAGTTCTTC	CASSLPDAGYYNEQFF
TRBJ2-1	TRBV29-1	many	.	TGCAGCGTTGAATCGGACACCTCCTACAATGAGCAGTTCTTC	CSVESDTSYNEQFF
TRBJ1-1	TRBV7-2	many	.	TGTGCCAGCAGCTATACAGGGAACACTGAAGCTTTCTTT	CASSYTGNTEAFF
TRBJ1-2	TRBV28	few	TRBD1	TGTGCCAGCCAGACAGGGGTTAGTGGCTACACCTTC	CASQTGVSGYTF
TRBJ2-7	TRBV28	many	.	TGTGCCAGCGGGAGGTTGACCTACGAGCAGTACTTC	CASGRLTYEQYF
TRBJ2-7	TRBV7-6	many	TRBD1	TGTGCCAGCAGCTTAGCGGGGGGGACAGGGGCCTCCTACGAGCAGTACTTC	CASSLAGGTGASYEQYF
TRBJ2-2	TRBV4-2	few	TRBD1	TGTGCCAGCAGCCAAGGACAGGGGGCGAACACCGGGGAGCTGTTTTTT	CASSQGQGANTGELFF
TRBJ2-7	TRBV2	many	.	TGTGCCAGCAGTTACAGTTGGAACGAGCAGTACTTC	CASSYSWNEQYF
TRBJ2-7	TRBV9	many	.	TGTGCCAGCAGCGTAGGACGTCAGGTTAACGGGCAGTACTTC	CASSVGRQVNGQYF
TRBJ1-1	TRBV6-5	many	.	TGTGCCAGCAGTTCCAGGGAGGGTCGGGCTTTCTTT	CASSSREGRAFF
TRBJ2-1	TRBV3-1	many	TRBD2	TGTGCCAGCAGCCCCCCCGGGACTAGGGCTCTCAGTGAGCAGTTCTTC	CASSPPGTRALSEQFF
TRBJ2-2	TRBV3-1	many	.	TGTGCCAGCAGCCAATCACAGGGATTCACCGGGGAGCTGTTTTTT	CASSQSQGFTGELFF
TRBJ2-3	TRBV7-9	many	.	TGTGCCAGCAGCCCCCCGCGGGGCACTAATACGCAGTATTTT	CASSPPRGTNTQYF
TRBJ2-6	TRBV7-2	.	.	TGTGCCAGCAGCAAACGAGTCTCTGGGGCCAACGTCCTGACTTTC	CASSKRVSGANVLTF